This is a list of T cell receptor beta chains from one sample in a study of blood T cell repertoires in COVID-19. Some clones are missing from TCRdb's copy, which holds only in-frame ones; the method was immunoSEQ multiplex PCR. Of 25,000 or so clones in the sample, around 89% are singletons; the top ten hold about 11%. Sequenced input: peripheral blood. These receptors originate from a man between 65 and 79 years old with acute or convalescent COVID-19. CDR3s include the opening cysteine and the closing phenylalanine or tryptophan. The order of the fields is D gene, clone size, CDR3 length, J gene, V gene, CDR3 DNA, CDR3 protein. The D gene is left open where the match is weak. A row's size may be missing; if present it is once, few, many or a size class.

D: NA
size: NA
length: 12
J: TRBJ2-1
V: TRBV29-1
DNA: TGCAGCGCCAGCGGGCCCGTGGATGAGCAGTTCTTC
CDR3: CSASGPVDEQFF

D: NA
size: NA
length: 13
J: TRBJ2-7
V: TRBV28
DNA: TGTGCCAGCAGGGGGGACTTCTCCTACGAGCAGTACTTC
CDR3: CASRGDFSYEQYF

D: TRBD1
size: NA
length: 19
J: TRBJ1-2
V: TRBV5-6
DNA: TGTGCCAGCAGCTTGGGGGCAAGGGGACAGGGGACAACGATCTATGGCTACACCTTC
CDR3: CASSLGARGQGTTIYGYTF

D: NA
size: NA
length: 14
J: TRBJ2-5
V: TRBV19
DNA: TGTGCCAGTAGGATGAACAGGGTTCAAGAGACCCAGTACTTC
CDR3: CASRMNRVQETQYF

D: NA
size: NA
length: 12
J: TRBJ2-5
V: TRBV4-3
DNA: TGCGCCAGCAGCCAAGAATCAGGCCCTCCGTACTTC
CDR3: CASSQESGPPYF

D: TRBD1
size: NA
length: 16
J: TRBJ1-2
V: TRBV10-3
DNA: TGTGCCATCAGCTCCGGGACAGGAGAACGTAACTATGGCTACACCTTC
CDR3: CAISSGTGERNYGYTF

D: NA
size: NA
length: 14
J: TRBJ2-5
V: TRBV11-1
DNA: TGTGCCAGCAGCCCCGGCGGTAAAGGGGGGACCCAGTACTTC
CDR3: CASSPGGKGGTQYF

D: NA
size: once
length: 16
J: TRBJ1-5
V: TRBV18
DNA: TGTGCCAGCTCAGTAACGGCATCCGGGGGGAATCAGCCCCAGCATTTT
CDR3: CASSVTASGGNQPQHF

D: NA
size: few
length: 12
J: TRBJ1-5
V: TRBV3-1/TRBV3-2
DNA: TGTGCCAGCAGCCAAGGTCAGCAGCCCCAGCATTTT
CDR3: CASSQGQQPQHF

D: NA
size: NA
length: 15
J: TRBJ1-1
V: TRBV7-2
DNA: TGTGCCAGCAGCTGGGCAGGGGTAATAAACACTGAAGCTTTCTTT
CDR3: CASSWAGVINTEAFF

D: TRBD1
size: once
length: 16
J: TRBJ1-3
V: TRBV23-1
DNA: TGCGCCAGCAGTCAATTGGTAGGGGGCATCGGAAACACCATATATTTT
CDR3: CASSQLVGGIGNTIYF

D: TRBD1
size: once
length: 15
J: TRBJ1-2
V: TRBV27
DNA: TGTGCCAGCAGCGTGGACAGGGACTTCCTCTATGGCTACACCTTC
CDR3: CASSVDRDFLYGYTF

D: TRBD1
size: NA
length: 16
J: TRBJ2-1
V: TRBV11-2
DNA: TGTGCCAGCAGCTTAGGGGGACAGGTGCCGTACAATGAGCAGTTCTTC
CDR3: CASSLGGQVPYNEQFF

D: NA
size: NA
length: 14
J: TRBJ2-7
V: TRBV27
DNA: TGTGCCAGCAGTTTTCGACAGGACCCCTACGAGCAGTACTTC
CDR3: CASSFRQDPYEQYF

D: NA
size: NA
length: 14
J: TRBJ2-3
V: TRBV5-4
DNA: TGTGCCAGCAGCTTGGCGTCCGGGACAGATACGCAGTATTTT
CDR3: CASSLASGTDTQYF

D: NA
size: NA
length: 15
J: TRBJ1-5
V: TRBV7-9
DNA: TGTGCCAGCAGCTCCCCCGGGGGGGCCAATCAGCCCCAGCATTTT
CDR3: CASSSPGGANQPQHF

D: NA
size: once
length: 11
J: TRBJ1-1
V: TRBV24-1
DNA: TGTGCCACCAGTTATGGGGGGAAAACTTTCTTT
CDR3: CATSYGGKTFF

D: NA
size: NA
length: 13
J: TRBJ2-3
V: TRBV2
DNA: TGTGCCAGCAAGTACAGCAACACAGATACGCAGTATTTT
CDR3: CASKYSNTDTQYF

D: NA
size: NA
length: 16
J: TRBJ1-1
V: TRBV3-1/TRBV3-2
DNA: TGTGCCAGCAGCCAAGGGCAGGGATCGATTGCCACTGAAGCTTTCTTT
CDR3: CASSQGQGSIATEAFF

D: NA
size: NA
length: 15
J: TRBJ2-7
V: TRBV6-2/TRBV6-3
DNA: TGTGCCAGCAGTGCCCCGGGACTCCAGGACTCCGAGCAGTACTTC
CDR3: CASSAPGLQDSEQYF

D: NA
size: once
length: 11
J: TRBJ2-3
V: TRBV12-3/TRBV12-4
DNA: TGTGCCAGCACCAAGAGTGATACGCAGTATTTT
CDR3: CASTKSDTQYF

D: NA
size: NA
length: 15
J: TRBJ2-6
V: TRBV6-5
DNA: TGTGCCAGCACCTCCCTTGGGGCGGGGGCCAACGTCCTGACTTTC
CDR3: CASTSLGAGANVLTF

D: NA
size: NA
length: 12
J: TRBJ2-5
V: TRBV14
DNA: TGTGCCAGCAGCCGAAACGGGGAGACCCAGTACTTC
CDR3: CASSRNGETQYF

D: TRBD2
size: NA
length: 15
J: TRBJ2-1
V: TRBV19
DNA: TGTGCCAGTAGTATGAATAGCGGGACTTACAATGAGCAGTTCTTC
CDR3: CASSMNSGTYNEQFF

D: TRBD2
size: NA
length: 15
J: TRBJ2-3
V: TRBV9
DNA: TGTGCCAGCAGCGTAGAAGTAGCGGGTACGGATACGCAGTATTTT
CDR3: CASSVEVAGTDTQYF

D: NA
size: NA
length: 13
J: TRBJ2-7
V: TRBV7-2
DNA: TGTGCCAGCAGCTCGGACAGCTACTACGAGCAGTACTTC
CDR3: CASSSDSYYEQYF

D: NA
size: once
length: 13
J: TRBJ1-2
V: TRBV7-2
DNA: TGTGCCAGCAGCTTAGTCCAGTCGGGTGGCTACACCTTC
CDR3: CASSLVQSGGYTF

D: TRBD1
size: NA
length: 13
J: TRBJ2-5
V: TRBV5-6
DNA: TGTGCCAGCAGCTCGACAGGGTCGGAGACCCAGTACTTC
CDR3: CASSSTGSETQYF

D: NA
size: NA
length: 14
J: TRBJ1-5
V: TRBV6-2/TRBV6-3
DNA: TGTGCCAGCAGTTACGGGGGCTCGGGTCAGCCCCAGCATTTT
CDR3: CASSYGGSGQPQHF

D: NA
size: NA
length: 16
J: TRBJ2-2
V: TRBV6-6
DNA: TGTGCCAGCATTGAGGGGGGAGGGGGTTTAACCGGGGAGCTGTTTTTT
CDR3: CASIEGGGGLTGELFF

D: NA
size: NA
length: 15
J: TRBJ2-1
V: TRBV19
DNA: TGTGCCAGTAGTATTGGGACTGAGGCCAACAATGAGCAGTTCTTC
CDR3: CASSIGTEANNEQFF

D: NA
size: NA
length: 15
J: TRBJ2-1
V: TRBV6-5
DNA: TGTGCCAGCAGTTACTTTAGCGGCTCCTACAATGAGCAGTTCTTC
CDR3: CASSYFSGSYNEQFF

D: NA
size: NA
length: 14
J: TRBJ2-5
V: TRBV9
DNA: TGTGCCAGCAGCCAAGACAGGTTCCAAGAGACCCAGTACTTC
CDR3: CASSQDRFQETQYF

D: TRBD1
size: NA
length: 14
J: TRBJ1-4
V: TRBV7-2
DNA: TGTGCCAGCAGCTTAAGGACAGGGAATGAAAAACTGTTTTTT
CDR3: CASSLRTGNEKLFF

D: NA
size: NA
length: 12
J: TRBJ2-7
V: TRBV7-8
DNA: TGTGCCAGCAGCCTTAGATACTACGAGCAGTACTTC
CDR3: CASSLRYYEQYF

D: NA
size: NA
length: 13
J: TRBJ2-4
V: TRBV3-1/TRBV3-2
DNA: TGTGCCAGCACCCCCCTTCCGGGGGACATTCAGTACTTC
CDR3: CASTPLPGDIQYF

D: NA
size: NA
length: 15
J: TRBJ2-4
V: TRBV27
DNA: TGTGCCAGCAGTTCGGGCGGGACCGCCAAAAACATTCAGTACTTC
CDR3: CASSSGGTAKNIQYF

D: TRBD1
size: NA
length: 16
J: TRBJ2-2
V: TRBV19
DNA: TGTGCCAGTAGTCCCCGGGGGACAGGGCTGTTCGGGGAGCTGTTTTTT
CDR3: CASSPRGTGLFGELFF

D: NA
size: NA
length: 14
J: TRBJ2-2
V: TRBV7-3
DNA: TGTGCCAGCCGTCTGGGGGCCGACACCGGGGAGCTGTTTTTT
CDR3: CASRLGADTGELFF

D: NA
size: NA
length: 16
J: TRBJ1-2
V: TRBV4-1
DNA: TGCGCCAGCAGCCCGGGGGAGACAGAGGCGGTCTATGGCTACACCTTC
CDR3: CASSPGETEAVYGYTF

D: NA
size: NA
length: 12
J: TRBJ2-3
V: TRBV16
DNA: TGTGCCAGCAGCTCGCGGGCAGATACGCAGTATTTT
CDR3: CASSSRADTQYF

D: NA
size: NA
length: 15
J: TRBJ1-4
V: TRBV5-1
DNA: TGCGCCAGCAGCTCGGAAAACGGGGCTAATGAAAAACTGTTTTTT
CDR3: CASSSENGANEKLFF

D: NA
size: NA
length: 12
J: TRBJ1-1
V: TRBV11-2
DNA: TGTGCCAGCAGCATGAGATACACTGAAGCTTTCTTT
CDR3: CASSMRYTEAFF

D: NA
size: NA
length: 14
J: TRBJ1-2
V: TRBV14
DNA: TGTGCCAGCAGCCAAGGGCGGACAGCGTATGGCTACACCTTC
CDR3: CASSQGRTAYGYTF

D: TRBD2
size: NA
length: 17
J: TRBJ2-1
V: TRBV6-1
DNA: TGTGCCAGCAGTGCTCTCTCTAGCGGGAGTATATACGGTGAGCAGTTCTTC
CDR3: CASSALSSGSIYGEQFF

D: TRBD1
size: NA
length: 13
J: TRBJ1-2
V: TRBV19
DNA: TGTGCCAGTAGGACAGGGGGAGGCTACGGCTACACCTTC
CDR3: CASRTGGGYGYTF

D: NA
size: NA
length: 16
J: TRBJ2-1
V: TRBV5-1
DNA: TGCGCCAGCAGCTTGGTCTCAAGCGGAACCTACAATGAGCAGTTCTTC
CDR3: CASSLVSSGTYNEQFF

D: NA
size: NA
length: 14
J: TRBJ2-7
V: TRBV7-9
DNA: TGTGCCAGCACCCCACCGGGACACAACTACGAGCAGTACTTC
CDR3: CASTPPGHNYEQYF

D: NA
size: NA
length: 15
J: TRBJ1-6
V: TRBV7-3
DNA: TGTGCCAGCAGCCTGGAGCCAGGGGTCGGTTCACCCCTCCACTTT
CDR3: CASSLEPGVGSPLHF

D: TRBD1
size: NA
length: 17
J: TRBJ1-2
V: TRBV5-1
DNA: TGCGCCAGCAGCTTGGGTACAGGGGGCCGCCTTTACTATGGCTACACCTTC
CDR3: CASSLGTGGRLYYGYTF

D: TRBD2
size: NA
length: 15
J: TRBJ2-5
V: TRBV9
DNA: TGCGCCAGCCGCGGCGGGGGGGGGCCCCAAGAGACCCAGTACTTC
CDR3: CASRGGGGPQETQYF

D: NA
size: NA
length: 16
J: TRBJ1-6
V: TRBV5-6
DNA: TGTGCCAGCAGAAAAGGGCCAGGGGCTTATAATTCACCCCTCCACTTT
CDR3: CASRKGPGAYNSPLHF

D: TRBD2
size: NA
length: 16
J: TRBJ2-1
V: TRBV9
DNA: TGTGCCAGCAGCGTAGTGCAAGCGGGAGGCCGGAATGAGCAGTTCTTC
CDR3: CASSVVQAGGRNEQFF

D: NA
size: NA
length: 15
J: TRBJ1-4
V: TRBV15
DNA: TGTGCCACCAGCAGAGATTTTGGGGCAGGGGAAAAACTGTTTTTT
CDR3: CATSRDFGAGEKLFF

D: NA
size: NA
length: 12
J: TRBJ1-5
V: TRBV10-3
DNA: TGTGCCACCGCCCAGGGCAATCAGCCCCAGCATTTT
CDR3: CATAQGNQPQHF

D: NA
size: NA
length: 15
J: TRBJ2-7
V: TRBV7-3
DNA: TGTGCCAGCAGCCCCGGAGGCGGCAGCTCCTACGAGCAGTACTTC
CDR3: CASSPGGGSSYEQYF

D: NA
size: NA
length: 12
J: TRBJ2-5
V: TRBV7-8
DNA: TGTGCCAGCAGCTTTGGCATAGAGACCCAGTACTTC
CDR3: CASSFGIETQYF

D: TRBD2
size: NA
length: 16
J: TRBJ2-2
V: TRBV27
DNA: TGTGCCAGCAGTCGACTAGCGGGATACGCCACCGGGGAGCTGTTTTTT
CDR3: CASSRLAGYATGELFF